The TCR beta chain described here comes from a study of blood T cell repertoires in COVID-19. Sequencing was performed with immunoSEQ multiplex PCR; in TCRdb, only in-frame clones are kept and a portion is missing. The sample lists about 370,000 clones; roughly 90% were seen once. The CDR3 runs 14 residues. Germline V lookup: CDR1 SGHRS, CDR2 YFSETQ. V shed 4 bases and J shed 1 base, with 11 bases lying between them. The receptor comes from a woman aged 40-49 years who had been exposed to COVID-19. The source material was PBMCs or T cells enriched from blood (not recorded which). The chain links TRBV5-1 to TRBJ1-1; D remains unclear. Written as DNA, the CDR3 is TGCGCCAGCAGCACCAGCCGGGGGAACACTGAAGCTTTCTTT. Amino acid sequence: CASSTSRGNTEAFF.